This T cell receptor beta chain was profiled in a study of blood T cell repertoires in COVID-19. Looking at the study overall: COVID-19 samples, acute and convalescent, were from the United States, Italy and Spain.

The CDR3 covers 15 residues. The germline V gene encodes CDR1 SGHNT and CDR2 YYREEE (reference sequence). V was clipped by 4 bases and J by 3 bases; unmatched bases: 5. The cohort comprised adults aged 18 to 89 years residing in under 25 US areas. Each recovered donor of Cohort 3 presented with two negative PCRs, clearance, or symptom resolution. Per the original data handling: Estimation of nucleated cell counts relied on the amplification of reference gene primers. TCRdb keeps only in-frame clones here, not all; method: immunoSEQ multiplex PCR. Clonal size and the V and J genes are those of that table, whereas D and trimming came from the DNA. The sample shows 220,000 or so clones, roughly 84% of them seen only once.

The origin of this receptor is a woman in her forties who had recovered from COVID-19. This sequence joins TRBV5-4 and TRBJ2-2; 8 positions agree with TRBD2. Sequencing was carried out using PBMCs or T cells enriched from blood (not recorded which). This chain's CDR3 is CASSPGGGHTGELFF. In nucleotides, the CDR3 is TGTGCCAGCAGCCCCGGGGGGGGGCACACCGGGGAGCTGTTTTTT.